Listed below are T cell receptor beta chains from one sample, sequenced in a study of blood T cell repertoires in COVID-19. Repertoires were generated with immunoSEQ multiplex PCR, while TCRdb's copy carries only in-frame clones and drops some. The top ten clones hold roughly 10% of a sample with about 240,000 clones, just under 85% of them seen once. The sequenced sample was peripheral blood. Receptor source: a woman older than 75 with acute or convalescent COVID-19. Each CDR3 is given with its conserved first and last residue. Each record gives: D gene, clone size, J gene, V gene, CDR3 length, CDR3 protein, CDR3 DNA. The D gene is left open where the match is weak. Clone size is not always given. Where it is, it says once, few, many or a class for expanded clones.

D: .; size: .; J: TRBJ1-5; V: TRBV6-1; length: 13; CDR3: CASSDPPEQPQHF; DNA: TGTGCCAGCAGTGATCCCCCGGAGCAGCCCCAGCATTTT
D: TRBD1; size: many; J: TRBJ2-7; V: TRBV6-2/TRBV6-3; length: 15; CDR3: CASSYDRQGAREQYF; DNA: TGTGCCAGCAGTTACGACCGACAGGGGGCTCGGGAGCAGTACTTC
D: TRBD2; size: .; J: TRBJ2-1; V: TRBV12-3/TRBV12-4; length: 13; CDR3: CAIQRGETNEQFF; DNA: TGTGCCATCCAGCGGGGGGAGACAAATGAGCAGTTCTTC
D: .; size: .; J: TRBJ1-1; V: TRBV19; length: 13; CDR3: CASSIDKNTEAFF; DNA: TGTGCCAGTAGTATAGATAAGAACACTGAAGCTTTCTTT
D: .; size: .; J: TRBJ1-2; V: TRBV14; length: 15; CDR3: CASSRDRGAVEGYTF; DNA: TGTGCCAGCAGTCGCGACCGTGGGGCAGTGGAAGGCTACACCTTC
D: .; size: .; J: TRBJ1-6; V: TRBV9; length: 14; CDR3: CASSSRGGNSPLHF; DNA: TGTGCCAGCAGCTCCAGGGGTGGGAATTCACCCCTCCACTTT
D: TRBD2; size: .; J: TRBJ2-1; V: TRBV9; length: 17; CDR3: CASSVAPLAGGRNEQFF; DNA: TGTGCCAGCAGCGTAGCTCCGCTAGCGGGGGGGCGGAATGAGCAGTTCTTC
D: .; size: .; J: TRBJ2-2; V: TRBV9; length: 16; CDR3: CASSVVVGGPTGELFF; DNA: TGTGCCAGCAGCGTAGTAGTGGGGGGGCCCACCGGGGAGCTGTTTTTT
D: TRBD1; size: once; J: TRBJ2-7; V: TRBV2; length: 12; CDR3: CASTMTGYEQYF; DNA: TGTGCCAGCACCATGACAGGGTACGAGCAGTACTTC
D: .; size: .; J: TRBJ2-7; V: TRBV6-1; length: 12; CDR3: CASSERAAKQYF; DNA: TGTGCCAGCAGTGAGAGGGCAGCCAAGCAGTACTTC
D: .; size: .; J: TRBJ1-6; V: TRBV4-1; length: 13; CDR3: CASSQAYNSPLHF; DNA: TGCGCCAGCAGCCAAGCGTATAATTCACCCCTCCACTTT
D: .; size: .; J: TRBJ2-6; V: TRBV29-1; length: 14; CDR3: CSVDQGSGANVLTF; DNA: TGCAGCGTAGATCAGGGCTCTGGGGCCAACGTCCTGACTTTC
D: .; size: .; J: TRBJ1-5; V: TRBV6-1; length: 14; CDR3: CASSEATFYQPQHF; DNA: TGTGCCAGCAGTGAAGCGACATTTTATCAGCCCCAGCATTTT
D: .; size: .; J: TRBJ1-5; V: TRBV11-2; length: 15; CDR3: CASSLGGYSNQPQHF; DNA: TGTGCCAGCAGCTTAGGCGGCTATAGCAATCAGCCCCAGCATTTT
D: .; size: .; J: TRBJ1-2; V: TRBV6-5; length: 13; CDR3: CASTHLTRPGYTF; DNA: TGTGCCAGCACCCACCTTACTAGGCCTGGCTACACCTTC
D: .; size: .; J: TRBJ2-7; V: TRBV6-5; length: 12; CDR3: CASMTVGRQQYF; DNA: TGTGCCAGCATGACAGTTGGGCGGCAGCAGTACTTC
D: .; size: .; J: TRBJ1-1; V: TRBV2; length: 15; CDR3: CASSETGPVGTEAFF; DNA: TGTGCCAGCAGCGAGACAGGTCCCGTGGGTACTGAAGCTTTCTTT
D: .; size: .; J: TRBJ1-3; V: TRBV3-1/TRBV3-2; length: 16; CDR3: CASSQGPGLSGNTIYF; DNA: TGTGCCAGCAGCCAAGGGCCGGGACTCTCTGGAAACACCATATATTTT
D: .; size: few; J: TRBJ2-2; V: TRBV18; length: 15; CDR3: CASSPTASYTGELFF; DNA: TGTGCCAGCTCACCGACAGCCAGTTACACCGGGGAGCTGTTTTTT
D: TRBD1; size: .; J: TRBJ2-7; V: TRBV6-5; length: 14; CDR3: CASDRDRAYYEQYF; DNA: TGTGCCAGCGACCGGGACAGGGCCTACTACGAGCAGTACTTC
D: TRBD1; size: .; J: TRBJ2-7; V: TRBV10-1; length: 17; CDR3: CAIPGTGRTPRTYEQYF; DNA: TGCGCCATACCCGGGACAGGACGAACTCCCCGAACCTACGAGCAGTACTTC
D: TRBD2; size: .; J: TRBJ2-3; V: TRBV5-1; length: 12; CDR3: CASRGEGDTQYF; DNA: TGCGCCAGCAGGGGGGAGGGAGATACGCAGTATTTT
D: .; size: .; J: TRBJ1-2; V: TRBV27; length: 15; CDR3: CASSPRQRTNYGYTF; DNA: TGTGCCAGCAGTCCGAGACAGAGAACTAACTATGGCTACACCTTC
D: .; size: .; J: TRBJ2-7; V: TRBV5-7; length: 16; CDR3: CASSLSALWRSYEQYF; DNA: TGTGCCAGCAGCTTGTCTGCCCTATGGAGGTCCTACGAGCAGTACTTC
D: .; size: once; J: TRBJ2-1; V: TRBV24-1; length: 13; CDR3: CATGGGGRDEQFF; DNA: TGTGCCACGGGGGGAGGGGGTCGGGATGAGCAGTTCTTC
D: .; size: .; J: TRBJ2-7; V: TRBV19; length: 16; CDR3: CASSITIITGSYEQYF; DNA: TGTGCCAGTAGTATCACAATCATAACAGGATCCTACGAGCAGTACTTC
D: TRBD1; size: .; J: TRBJ1-4; V: TRBV15; length: 16; CDR3: CATSRVPGTGNEKLFF; DNA: TGTGCCACCAGCAGGGTCCCCGGGACAGGGAATGAAAAACTGTTTTTT
D: .; size: .; J: TRBJ1-2; V: TRBV27; length: 15; CDR3: CASREGAGDFYGYTF; DNA: TGTGCCAGCCGGGAGGGAGCAGGGGATTTCTATGGCTACACCTTC
D: .; size: .; J: TRBJ1-2; V: TRBV24-1; length: 13; CDR3: CATSEGEFYGYTF; DNA: TGTGCCACCAGTGAAGGGGAATTCTATGGCTACACCTTC
D: .; size: .; J: TRBJ2-1; V: TRBV27; length: 15; CDR3: CASSLESSSYNEQFF; DNA: TGTGCCAGCAGTTTGGAGTCGAGCTCCTACAATGAGCAGTTCTTC
D: TRBD1; size: .; J: TRBJ2-5; V: TRBV10-3; length: 13; CDR3: CATRTGSQETQYF; DNA: TGTGCCACGCGGACAGGCTCCCAAGAGACCCAGTACTTC
D: .; size: .; J: TRBJ2-5; V: TRBV7-7; length: 14; CDR3: CASSLEARSPAQYF; DNA: TGTGCTAGCAGCTTAGAAGCCAGGTCGCCGGCCCAGTACTTC
D: .; size: .; J: TRBJ2-2; V: TRBV7-6; length: 16; CDR3: CASSLVPLLNTGELFF; DNA: TGTGCCAGCAGCTTAGTTCCCCTTCTTAACACCGGGGAGCTGTTTTTT
D: .; size: .; J: TRBJ1-3; V: TRBV6-6; length: 15; CDR3: CASSQAHRSGNTIYF; DNA: TGTGCCAGCAGCCAAGCCCACCGCTCTGGAAACACCATATATTTT
D: TRBD1; size: .; J: TRBJ2-2; V: TRBV3-1/TRBV3-2; length: 16; CDR3: CASSQAVNRGTGELFF; DNA: TGTGCCAGCAGCCAAGCCGTTAACAGGGGCACCGGGGAGCTGTTTTTT
D: .; size: .; J: TRBJ1-1; V: TRBV6-5; length: 13; CDR3: CASKRQENTEAFF; DNA: TGTGCCAGCAAAAGACAGGAGAACACTGAAGCTTTCTTT
D: .; size: once; J: TRBJ1-2; V: TRBV4-2; length: 15; CDR3: CASSQGPAPAEGYTF; DNA: TGTGCCAGCAGCCAAGGGCCGGCCCCGGCGGAGGGCTACACCTTC
D: .; size: .; J: TRBJ1-3; V: TRBV9; length: 15; CDR3: CASSVEGVGGNTIYF; DNA: TGTGCCAGCAGCGTAGAGGGGGTCGGTGGAAACACCATATATTTT
D: .; size: .; J: TRBJ1-5; V: TRBV19; length: 14; CDR3: CASSMHSSNQPQHF; DNA: TGTGCCAGTAGTATGCACAGCTCCAATCAGCCCCAGCATTTT
D: .; size: .; J: TRBJ2-3; V: TRBV7-2; length: 14; CDR3: CASSFSTSTDTQYF; DNA: TGTGCCAGCAGCTTTTCGACTAGCACAGATACGCAGTATTTT
D: .; size: .; J: TRBJ1-4; V: TRBV7-2; length: 14; CDR3: CASSLEGGWEKLFF; DNA: TGTGCCAGCAGCCTGGAGGGAGGGTGGGAAAAACTGTTTTTT
D: TRBD1; size: .; J: TRBJ2-2; V: TRBV11-3; length: 14; CDR3: CASSLQGAPGELFF; DNA: TGTGCCAGCAGCCTTCAGGGGGCCCCCGGGGAGCTGTTTTTT
D: TRBD2; size: .; J: TRBJ2-5; V: TRBV19; length: 16; CDR3: CASSTLGSGGRETQYF; DNA: TGTGCCAGTAGTACCTTGGGTAGCGGGGGAAGAGAGACCCAGTACTTC
D: TRBD2; size: .; J: TRBJ2-1; V: TRBV7-2; length: 16; CDR3: CASSLEGTSVNNEQFF; DNA: TGTGCCAGCAGCTTAGAGGGGACTAGCGTAAACAATGAGCAGTTCTTC
D: .; size: .; J: TRBJ2-2; V: TRBV9; length: 12; CDR3: CASILNTGELFF; DNA: TGTGCCAGCATCCTCAACACCGGGGAGCTGTTTTTT
D: .; size: .; J: TRBJ1-2; V: TRBV7-3; length: 14; CDR3: CASSLGGSFGSYTF; DNA: TGTGCCAGCAGCTTAGGGGGGAGCTTTGGTAGCTACACCTTC
D: .; size: .; J: TRBJ1-3; V: TRBV19; length: 15; CDR3: CASSTLGGSGNTIYF; DNA: TGTGCCAGTAGTACCCTAGGGGGCTCTGGAAACACCATATATTTT
D: TRBD1; size: .; J: TRBJ1-1; V: TRBV18; length: 14; CDR3: CASSPGQGETEAFF; DNA: TGTGCCAGCTCACCGGGACAGGGGGAGACTGAAGCTTTCTTT
D: .; size: once; J: TRBJ1-5; V: TRBV28; length: 18; CDR3: CASYFARQTSDSNQPQHF; DNA: TGTGCCAGCTATTTCGCACGACAGACTTCGGATAGCAATCAGCCCCAGCATTTT
D: .; size: .; J: TRBJ2-7; V: TRBV12-3/TRBV12-4; length: 13; CDR3: CASSRTAAYEQYF; DNA: TGTGCCAGCAGTCGGACAGCCGCCTACGAGCAGTACTTC
D: .; size: .; J: TRBJ2-5; V: TRBV28; length: 13; CDR3: CASNQQGRETQYF; DNA: TGTGCCAGCAATCAACAGGGTCGGGAGACCCAGTACTTC
D: TRBD1; size: .; J: TRBJ2-4; V: TRBV7-9; length: 17; CDR3: CASSLAGQGLAKNIQYF; DNA: TGTGCCAGCAGCTTAGCGGGACAGGGGCTAGCCAAAAACATTCAGTACTTC
D: TRBD1; size: .; J: TRBJ1-6; V: TRBV28; length: 16; CDR3: CASSQNRGQYNSPLHF; DNA: TGTGCCAGCAGTCAAAATAGGGGACAGTATAATTCACCCCTCCACTTT
D: .; size: .; J: TRBJ1-5; V: TRBV2; length: 13; CDR3: CASRTVTNQPQHF; DNA: TGTGCCAGCCGGACAGTGACTAATCAGCCCCAGCATTTT
D: .; size: .; J: TRBJ1-2; V: TRBV4-1; length: 15; CDR3: CASSQDWMAAGGYTF; DNA: TGCGCCAGCAGCCAAGACTGGATGGCGGCTGGTGGCTACACCTTC
D: TRBD1; size: .; J: TRBJ2-7; V: TRBV4-2; length: 16; CDR3: CASSQAAGQGSYEQYF; DNA: TGTGCCAGCAGCCAGGCCGCAGGACAGGGATCCTACGAGCAGTACTTC
D: .; size: .; J: TRBJ1-3; V: TRBV18; length: 14; CDR3: CASSQQSSGNTIYF; DNA: TGTGCCAGCTCTCAACAGAGCTCTGGAAACACCATATATTTT
D: TRBD1; size: .; J: TRBJ1-2; V: TRBV29-1; length: 12; CDR3: CSARDRDYGYTF; DNA: TGCAGCGCCAGGGACAGGGACTATGGCTACACCTTC
D: .; size: .; J: TRBJ1-5; V: TRBV2; length: 16; CDR3: CASTQTRQPLNQPQHF; DNA: TGTGCCAGCACCCAAACCAGGCAGCCGCTCAATCAGCCCCAGCATTTT
D: .; size: few; J: TRBJ2-2; V: TRBV5-8; length: 15; CDR3: CASSQGVRNTGELFF; DNA: TGTGCCAGCTCCCAGGGCGTCCGGAACACCGGGGAGCTGTTTTTT